Sequencing of this TCR beta chain was carried out in a study of CDR3 diversity in severe acne (dated by TCRdb to between 2018 and 2021). To prepare the library, PCR was applied. Sequencing used an Illumina HiSeq 2000. TCRdb itself trimmed the public reads at Q25 with fastp, ran MiXCR and retained productive beta chains. Rows with a matching CDR3 protein are joined into one entry that keeps the most common DNA and genes. This sample lists more than 85,000 distinct CDR3 sequences; 48% were detected once. 10% of the sample comes from the top ten. Regarding this clonotype: Its antigen remains unidentified. No much larger clone is present one base from it, and per-base qualities are unavailable.

The CDR3 holds 16 amino acids from the cysteine to the phenylalanine. Only the CDR3 part of the read is kept: 48 bases, read in frame from the first base. Looking up the germline V gene yields CDR1 MNHEY and CDR2 SVGAGI. The V end gives up 6 bases and the J end 0 bases, leaving 8 bases in the junction not matched to a gene. The V and J segments used are TRBV6-5 and TRBJ2-3; 8 bases in the junction line up with TRBD1. This receptor was taken from a male donor in good health, serving as a control. The sequencing input was blood. This receptor carries the CDR3 CASRTGETGSTDTQYF. The nucleotide sequence is given as TGTGCCAGCAGGACAGGGGAGACCGGGAGCACAGATACGCAGTATTTT.